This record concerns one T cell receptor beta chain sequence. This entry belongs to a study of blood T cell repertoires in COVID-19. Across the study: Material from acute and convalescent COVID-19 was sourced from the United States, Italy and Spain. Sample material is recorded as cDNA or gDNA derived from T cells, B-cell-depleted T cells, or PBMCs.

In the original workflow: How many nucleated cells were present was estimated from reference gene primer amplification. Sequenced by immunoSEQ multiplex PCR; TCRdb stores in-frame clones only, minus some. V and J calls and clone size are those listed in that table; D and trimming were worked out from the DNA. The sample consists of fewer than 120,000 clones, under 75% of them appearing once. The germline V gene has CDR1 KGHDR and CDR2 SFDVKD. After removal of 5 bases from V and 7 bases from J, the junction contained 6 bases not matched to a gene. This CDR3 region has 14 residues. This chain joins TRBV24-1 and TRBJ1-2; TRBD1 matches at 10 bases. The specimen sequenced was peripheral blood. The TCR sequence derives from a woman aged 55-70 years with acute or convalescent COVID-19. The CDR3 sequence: CATSVGQGFGGYTF. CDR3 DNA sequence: TGTGCCACCAGTGTGGGACAGGGGTTTGGTGGCTACACCTTC.